This passage covers 21 T cell receptor beta chains from one sample sequenced in a study of T-cell memory formation after mild COVID-19. TCRdb redid the calling of the 5' RACE reads with MiXCR, one entry per CDR3 protein. The profile shows about 82,000 distinct CDR3 sequences, roughly 12% of them singletons. Input material: PBMCs or a T cell subset sorted from them (not recorded which). Receptors were obtained from a man younger than 35 who had mild COVID-19 (a few samples of this study predate the infection). Cell type and time point are not known.

V usage is TRBV12-3 or TRBV12-4 and J usage is TRBJ2-4, with 9 nucleotides matching TRBD1. The junction had 15 bases not matched to a gene; V was cut back by 6 bases and J by 0 bases. This CDR3 is built from 19 residues. The CDR3 loop is CASSGTGTGNIVAKNIQYF. The CDR3 bases are TGTGCCAGCAGCGGCACTGGGACAGGGAATATAGTAGCCAAAAACATTCAGTACTTC.

V usage is TRBV7-9 and J usage is TRBJ1-1; 7 bases fit TRBD1. The junction had 10 bases not matched to a gene; V was cut back by 4 bases and J by 11 bases. CDR1 is SEHNR, CDR2 FQNEAQ, per germline (reference sequence). There are 13 residues in the CDR3. This CDR3 is CASSSQIDRDAFF. The CDR3 DNA reads TGTGCCAGCAGCTCACAAATTGACAGGGATGCTTTCTTT.

This clonotype was seen more than once but under ten times. The J gene is TRBJ1-1, the V gene TRBV29-1; D possibly corresponds to TRBD1 (6 bases). Per the germline V gene, CDR1 is SQVTM and CDR2 is ANQGSEA. There are 11 residues in the CDR3. V lost 5 bases and J 11 bases, leaving 15 bases between the germline ends. The CDR3 loop is CSVQRGRYAFF. The CDR3 nucleotides read TGCAGCGTTCAACGGGGGCGATACGCTTTCTTT.

V is TRBV11-3 and J is TRBJ2-2, with D possibly matching TRBD2 (5 bases). The germline CDR1 and CDR2 sequences are SGHNT and YENEEA. Between the trimmed V and J ends, which lost 6 bases and 4 bases, there was a span of 9 bases. The CDR3 sequence is 13 residues long. For the CDR3, the DNA is TGTGCCAGCAGTCGGGGATTCACCGGGGAGCTGTTTTTT. Translated: CASSRGFTGELFF.

The rearrangement uses TRBV10-3 and TRBJ2-6; 8 positions agree with TRBD1. V lost 2 bases to trimming and J lost 0 bases; unmatched junction nucleotides: 3. There are 17 residues in the CDR3. Germline values: CDR1 ENHRY, CDR2 SYGVKD. The CDR3 DNA is TGTGCCATCAGTGAGCAGGGGGCCTTCTCTGGGGCCAACGTCCTGACTTTC. Translated, it gives CAISEQGAFSGANVLTF.

The V gene is TRBV4-1, the J gene TRBJ2-1; TRBD2 matches 13 bases. This CDR3 is built from 15 residues. After removal of 2 bases from V and 8 bases from J, the junction contained 3 bases not matched to a gene. Germline-derived CDR1 and CDR2 are MGHRA and YSYEKL. This CDR3 reads CASSQPGLAGDEQFF. CDR3 coding DNA: TGCGCCAGCAGCCAACCCGGACTAGCGGGGGATGAGCAGTTCTTC.

The J gene is TRBJ1-2, the V gene TRBV19; weak D call: TRBD1 (6 bases). CDR3 size: 13 residues. Germline CDR1 is LNHDA and CDR2 is SQIVND (reference sequence). V was shortened by 9 bases and J by 2 bases, with 13 bases between the two germline ends. DNA for the CDR3: TGTGCCAGCCGTAGAGGGGGAAACTATGGCTACACCTTC. Its translation: CASRRGGNYGYTF. The full variable domain, its missing parts supplied by reference TRBV19 and TRBJ1-2, is DGGITQSPKYLFRKEGQNVTLSCEQNLNHDAMYWYRQDPGQGLRLIYYSQIVNDFQKGDIAEGYSVSREKKESFPLTVTSAQKNPTAFYLCASRRGGNYGYTFGSGTRLTVV.

This clonotype appeared a few times. V is TRBV4-1 and J is TRBJ1-5; TRBD1 agrees at 9 bases. This CDR3 has 17 amino acids. CDR1 and CDR2 from the germline V gene are MGHRA and YSYEKL. V gave up 2 bases and J gave up 0 bases; unmatched junction bases: 5. The chain's CDR3 is CASSQWTGDNSNQPQHF. CDR3 bases: TGCGCCAGCAGCCAATGGACAGGGGACAATAGCAATCAGCCCCAGCATTTT.

This chain connects TRBV7-2 to TRBJ1-5, with a possible D match to TRBD1 (5 bases). CDR3 length: 16 amino acids. V dropped 3 bases and J dropped 0 bases, with 12 bases sitting between them. Per the germline V gene, CDR1 is SGHTA and CDR2 is FQGNSA. The CDR3 loop is CASSLGPTVSNQPQHF. CDR3 in DNA: TGTGCCAGCAGCTTGGGCCCGACAGTTAGCAATCAGCCCCAGCATTTT.

This chain links TRBV12-3 or TRBV12-4 with TRBJ2-1; 7 bases line up with TRBD2. V gave up 5 bases and J gave up 3 bases; unmatched junction bases: 13. This CDR3 is 17 amino acids long. CDR3 in amino acids: CASSPSRAGAVYNEQFF. CDR3 sequence (DNA): TGTGCCAGCAGTCCCTCGCGGGCGGGAGCGGTCTACAATGAGCAGTTCTTC.

This clonotype was observed many times. This chain uses TRBV5-1 with TRBJ2-7, with 7 bases lining up with TRBD1. Looked up from germline, CDR1 is SGHRS and CDR2 is YFSETQ. J was trimmed by 2 bases and V by 0 bases; bases with no gene match: 2. CDR3 length: 14 residues. The DNA of the CDR3 is TGCGCCAGCAGCTTGGGGACAGGAACCTACGAGCAGTACTTC. Translation gives CASSLGTGTYEQYF. Complete variable domain (other parts from reference TRBV5-1 and TRBJ2-7): KAGVTQTPRYLIKTRGQQVTLSCSPISGHRSVSWYQQTPGQGLQFLFEYFSETQRNKGNFPGRFSGRQFSNSRSEMNVSTLELGDSALYLCASSLGTGTYEQYFGPGTRLTVT.

The chain uses TRBV7-2 and TRBJ1-4, with D possibly TRBD1 on 6 matching bases. Germline CDR1 is SGHTA and CDR2 is FQGNSA. CDR3 length: 16 residues. V gave up 5 bases and J gave up 7 bases, with 20 bases separating them. The CDR3 DNA follows: TGTGCCAGCAGCCCTCCCCAGACAGGCTGGCTTGAAAAACTGTTTTTT. It specifies CASSPPQTGWLEKLFF. The full variable domain, with the rest looked up from reference TRBV7-2 and TRBJ1-4, is GAGVSQSPSNKVTEKGKDVELRCDPISGHTALYWYRQSLGQGLEFLIYFQGNSAPDKSGLPSDRFSAERTGGSVSTLTIQRTQQEDSAVYLCASSPPQTGWLEKLFFGSGTQLSVL.

This clonotype showed up just a few times. The rearrangement uses TRBV20-1 and TRBJ2-3; D perhaps matches TRBD2 (6 bases). The V end was cut by 3 bases, the J end by 6 bases, with 19 bases between. This CDR3 is built from 15 residues. The germline CDR1 and CDR2 sequences are DFQATT and SNEGSKA (reference sequence). The CDR3 DNA follows: TGCAGTGCTAGCGGGAAAGGGGAGGAGGGCGATACGCAGTATTTT. Encoded protein: CSASGKGEEGDTQYF.

In this sample, this clonotype turned up a few times. The V gene is TRBV20-1, the J gene TRBJ1-2, with D tentatively TRBD1 (6 bases). Between the trimmed V and J ends, which lost 0 bases and 7 bases, there was a span of 12 bases. Germline CDR1 DFQATT, CDR2 SNEGSKA (reference sequence). This CDR3 region has 13 residues. CDR3 sequence reads: CSAREVQTGGYTF. CDR3 coding DNA: TGCAGTGCTAGAGAGGTCCAGACAGGTGGCTACACCTTC.

The table lists this clonotype with a few counts. The chain couples TRBV4-2 to TRBJ1-1; 7 bases align to TRBD1. The CDR3 is made up of 17 amino acids. Unmatched junction bases numbered 15, after V lost 4 bases and J lost 4 bases. Germline CDR1 reads LGHNA; CDR2 reads YNFKEQ. CDR3 in DNA: TGTGCCAGCAGCCCCCCCACACCTCGAGACAGGGTCACTGAAGCTTTCTTT. Encoded protein: CASSPPTPRDRVTEAFF.

V and J are TRBV6-5 and TRBJ2-3, with a possible D match to TRBD1 (5 bases). The germline CDR1 and CDR2 sequences are MNHEY and SVGAGI. The CDR3 runs 16 residues. V lost 3 bases, J lost 2 bases, and 15 bases lay in between. CDR3 sequence: CASSYVRTLHTDTQYF. In DNA, the CDR3 is TGTGCCAGCAGTTATGTCCGGACACTTCACACAGATACGCAGTATTTT.

A few counts support this clonotype. V usage is TRBV19 and J usage is TRBJ2-2, with TRBD2 matching 7 bases. CDR1 is LNHDA, CDR2 SQIVND, per germline (reference sequence). V shed 1 base and J 10 bases; nucleotides not matched to a gene: 3. This CDR3 comprises 13 residues. DNA of the CDR3: TGTGCCAGTAGTATAGGGGGAGGGGCGGAGCTGTTTTTT. Protein product: CASSIGGGAELFF.

This clonotype was counted a few times. The chain couples TRBV5-5 to TRBJ2-2; 9 bases map to TRBD2. Germline-derived CDR1 and CDR2 are SGHKS and YYEKEE (reference sequence). This CDR3 has 16 amino acids. V dropped 2 bases and J dropped 3; count of bases not matched to a gene: 5. CDR3 sequence reads: CASSFRLAVHTGELFF. In DNA form, the CDR3 reads TGTGCCAGCAGCTTCCGACTAGCGGTCCACACCGGGGAGCTGTTTTTT.

CDR3 bases: TGTGCCAGCGGAGAGGCGCGGGGTATGAATTCACCCCTCCACTTT. Translating gives CASGEARGMNSPLHF. V and J are TRBV7-9 and TRBJ1-6; D ambiguous. Germline V gene data show CDR1 as SEHNR and CDR2 as FQNEAQ (reference sequence). The germline V and J ends were trimmed by 8 bases and 7 bases, with 18 bases remaining between them. This CDR3 contains 15 residues.

The V call is TRBV5-6, the J call TRBJ1-1; D is unresolved. The CDR3 totals 14 residues. Looked up from germline, CDR1 is SGHDT and CDR2 is YYEEEE. Trimming took off 4 bases at V and 3 bases at J, with 13 bases between the two ends. CDR3 coding DNA: TGTGCCAGCAGCATACCCCCGGTCCACACTGAAGCTTTCTTT. This translates into CASSIPPVHTEAFF.

J is TRBJ2-2 and V is TRBV7-9, with D possibly being TRBD2 (6 bases). There are 14 residues in the CDR3. V dropped 5 bases and J dropped 9 bases, with 16 bases sitting between them. In germline, CDR1 is SEHNR, CDR2 FQNEAQ (reference sequence). This CDR3 reads CASSRDSVVRELFF. Here the CDR3 DNA reads TGTGCCAGCAGCCGGGACTCAGTGGTGCGGGAGCTGTTTTTT.